Below are 5 T cell receptor beta chains sequenced from a single sample in a study of T cell changes during pregnancy in multiple sclerosis. Method: immunoSEQ multiplex PCR; TCRdb's copy keeps in-frame clones and lacks some. This sample has under 60,000 clones, with around 94% found just once. The sequenced sample was CD4+ T cells from peripheral blood mononuclear cells, obtained in the third trimester of pregnancy. Receptor source: a female donor with multiple sclerosis, enrolled in a pregnancy study.

The V call is TRBV19, the J call TRBJ1-5; TRBD1 aligns across 7 bases. Germline loops: CDR1 LNHDA, CDR2 SQIVND (reference sequence). The V segment lost 3 bases and the J segment 4 bases; nucleotides outside the gene matches: 6. The CDR3 spans 15 residues. This CDR3 reads CASSIRGDDNQPQHF. The CDR3 region has the DNA TGTGCCAGTAGTATCAGGGGGGACGATAATCAGCCCCAGCATTTT.

The V call is TRBV18, the J call TRBJ2-1, with 9 bases aligning to TRBD1. This CDR3 is 15 amino acids long. Germline assignment: CDR1 KGHSH and CDR2 LQKENI. The V gene end was trimmed by 2 bases and the J gene end by 1 base; junction bases not matched to a gene: 0. The CDR3 reads CASSPGTGSYNEQFF. The CDR3 region has the DNA TGTGCCAGCTCACCAGGGACAGGGTCCTACAATGAGCAGTTCTTC.

The chain carries TRBV2 and TRBJ2-1; 11 bases fit TRBD2. The ends lost 4 bases at V and 10 bases at J; junction bases unmatched: 9. Germline V gives CDR1 SNHLY, CDR2 FYNNEI. The CDR3 is 15 residues long. CDR3 sequence reads: CASSVDSGGAREQFF. The CDR3 DNA follows: TGTGCCAGCAGTGTGGATAGCGGGGGGGCTCGGGAGCAGTTCTTC. Full variable domain (remainder filled in from reference TRBV2 and TRBJ2-1): EPEVTQTPSHQVTQMGQEVILRCVPISNHLYFYWYRQILGQKVEFLVSFYNNEISEKSEIFDDQFSVERPDGSNFTLKIRSTKLEDSAMYFCASSVDSGGAREQFFGPGTRLTVL.

This rearrangement joins TRBV11-2 to TRBJ2-7; 10 bases fit TRBD1. With 1 base clipped from V and 3 bases from J, the junction kept 0 bases outside the gene matches. This CDR3 comprises 14 residues. The germline gives CDR1 SGHAT, CDR2 FQNNGV. CDR3 region: CASSLGTGGYEQYF. The CDR3 region has the DNA TGTGCCAGCAGCTTAGGGACAGGGGGCTACGAGCAGTACTTC.

V usage is TRBV5-1 and J usage is TRBJ2-7, with D uncertain. CDR1 SGHRS and CDR2 YFSETQ come from the germline V gene. The CDR3 totals 15 residues. The V end lost 0 bases, the J end lost 0 bases, and 10 bases lay between the germline ends. The CDR3 here is CASSLDVTSSYEQYF. CDR3 DNA sequence: TGCGCCAGCAGCTTGGACGTAACAAGCTCCTACGAGCAGTACTTC.